The 18 T cell receptor beta chains listed next were all sequenced from one sample in a study of blood T cell repertoires in COVID-19. This table comes from immunoSEQ multiplex PCR, and its TCRdb copy is limited to in-frame clones, with some not included. The table lists about 45,000 clones, less than 90% of them singletons. The sequenced material came from peripheral blood. The receptors were sampled from a human donor in a cohort sampled during active COVID-19.

V is TRBV5-4 and J is TRBJ1-2, with D possibly matching TRBD1 (5 bases). V lost 7 bases and J lost 13, with 23 bases in between. Germline V CDR1 and CDR2: SGHNT, YYREEE (reference sequence). The CDR3 is 13 residues long. In nucleotides, the CDR3 is TGTGCCAGCGGCTCGGAGTGGGCGGACAAAAGCACCTTC. Translated: CASGSEWADKSTF.

The chain has TRBV18 and TRBJ1-1; TRBD1 aligns across 9 bases. After removal of 2 bases from V and 4 bases from J, the junction contained 5 bases not matched to a gene. The CDR3 is 15 amino acids. The germline V gene encodes CDR1 KGHSH and CDR2 LQKENI. In nucleotides, the CDR3 is TGTGCCAGCTCACCAATGACAGGGGGGGCCACTGAAGCTTTCTTT. Residues: CASSPMTGGATEAFF.

The rearrangement joins TRBV7-9 to TRBJ2-2; the D gene is possibly TRBD1 (6 bases). V was cut by 5 bases and J by 1 base, with 17 bases left in between. CDR1 and CDR2 from the germline V gene are SEHNR and FQNEAQ (reference sequence). CDR3 length: 17 residues. The chain's CDR3 is CASSDYGGRGNTGELFF. Written as DNA, the CDR3 is TGTGCCAGCAGCGACTATGGGGGCAGGGGGAACACCGGGGAGCTGTTTTTT. Full variable domain (remainder filled in from reference TRBV7-9 and TRBJ2-2): DTGVSQNPRHKITKRGQNVTFRCDPISEHNRLYWYRQTLGQGPEFLTYFQNEAQLEKSRLLSDRFSAERPKGSFSTLEIQRTEQGDSAMYLCASSDYGGRGNTGELFFGEGSRLTVL.

This clone was observed a few times. The chain is built from TRBV9 and TRBJ2-2, with D unclear. The CDR3 is made up of 15 amino acids. CDR1 is SGDLS, CDR2 YYNGEE, per germline. Trimming took 4 bases from V and 3 from J, leaving 13 bases between them. CDR3 in amino acids: CASSPDIGDTGELFF. CDR3 sequence (DNA): TGTGCCAGCAGCCCGGATATCGGAGACACCGGGGAGCTGTTTTTT.

This clone has a single count. The chain employs TRBV5-5 and TRBJ1-2; no firm D call. V lost 4 bases and J 4 bases, leaving 5 bases between the germline ends. This CDR3 has 11 amino acids. Germline CDR1 is SGHKS and CDR2 is YYEKEE (reference sequence). The DNA for the CDR3 is TGTGCCAGCAGCACCAGCTATGGCTACACCTTC. Its protein product is CASSTSYGYTF.

The chain links TRBV19 to TRBJ2-7; 10 positions agree with TRBD1. J was trimmed by 6 bases and V by 5 bases; bases with no gene match: 16. The CDR3 is made up of 17 amino acids. Germline loops: CDR1 LNHDA, CDR2 SQIVND (reference sequence). The CDR3 sequence is CASSAGTGAGSQLEQYF. Here the CDR3 DNA reads TGTGCCAGTAGTGCCGGGACAGGGGCTGGCTCTCAACTCGAGCAGTACTTC.

This sequence joins TRBV4-2 and TRBJ2-7; D is uncertain. Per germline, CDR1 LGHNA and CDR2 YNFKEQ. V gave up 1 base and J gave up 2 bases, with 15 bases separating them. CDR3 length equals 16 residues. The CDR3 here is CASSQASVDSPYEQYF. The DNA of the CDR3 is TGTGCCAGCAGCCAAGCCTCTGTTGACTCACCCTACGAGCAGTACTTC.

J is TRBJ2-4 and V is TRBV18; TRBD1 matches at 7 bases. Germline CDR1 and CDR2: KGHSH and LQKENI. The CDR3 runs 19 residues. Germline trimming cut 3 bases from V and 0 bases from J; bases unmatched to any gene: 14. The CDR3 nucleotides read TGTGCCAGCTCACCCCTCGGACAGGAAGCTGCTCTAGCCAAAAACATTCAGTACTTC. Its translation is CASSPLGQEAALAKNIQYF.

V usage is TRBV7-2 and J usage is TRBJ1-5, with TRBD1 matching over 10 bases. The CDR3 has 19 amino acids. The ends lost 1 base at V and 0 bases at J; junction bases unmatched: 9. Germline V gives CDR1 SGHTA, CDR2 FQGNSA. The CDR3 region has the DNA TGTGCCAGCAGCTTAGGTTGGGACAGGGGCTACTATAGCAATCAGCCCCAGCATTTT. It is translated as CASSLGWDRGYYSNQPQHF.

This clone occurred once. V usage is TRBV10-1 and J usage is TRBJ2-3, with TRBD1 as a possible D gene (6 bases). Deletions cut 3 bases from V and 6 bases from J, with 16 bases between. Germline CDR1 is WNHNN and CDR2 is SYGVQD (reference sequence). CDR3 length: 15 residues. The CDR3 DNA reads as TGCGCCAGCAGTGACCAGGGGACACTGCAGGATACGCAGTATTTT. Encoded protein: CASSDQGTLQDTQYF.

The chain recombines TRBV27 with TRBJ2-7; TRBD2 matches at 7 bases. The junction had 3 bases not matched to a gene; V was cut back by 0 bases and J by 4 bases. This CDR3 has 14 residues. Germline CDR1 reads MNHEY; CDR2 reads SMNVEV (reference sequence). CDR3 in DNA: TGTGCCAGCAGTTTATCGGGGAGGGCTTACGAGCAGTACTTC. This gives the protein CASSLSGRAYEQYF.

This clone was counted a single time. The V call is TRBV18, the J call TRBJ1-2, with D tentatively TRBD1 (6 bases). Deletions cut 3 bases from V and 4 bases from J, with 12 bases between. The CDR3 contains 14 residues. Germline V gene data show CDR1 as KGHSH and CDR2 as LQKENI. The CDR3 DNA reads TGTGCCAGCTCACCCGGGCAGGGGAGCTATGGCTACACCTTC. Amino acid sequence: CASSPGQGSYGYTF.

The table lists this clone with a few counts. The chain combines TRBV2 with TRBJ1-5, with D possibly matching TRBD1 (6 bases). The CDR3 has 14 amino acids. Germline values: CDR1 SNHLY, CDR2 FYNNEI. V lost 5 bases, J lost 5 bases, and 13 bases lay in between. Here the CDR3 reads CASSWTAQDQPQHF. CDR3 nucleotide sequence: TGTGCCAGCAGTTGGACAGCGCAGGATCAGCCCCAGCATTTT.

The rearrangement uses TRBV7-8 and TRBJ2-7; perhaps TRBD2 as D (6 bases). Trimming took 5 bases from V and 3 from J, leaving 17 bases between them. The CDR3 is made up of 15 amino acids. Germline V gene sequence: CDR1 SGHVS, CDR2 FQNEAQ. The CDR3 nucleotides are TGTGCCAGCAGCGTCGGGAGTCAAGAAAGCTACGAGCAGTACTTC. Protein product: CASSVGSQESYEQYF.

The CDR3 here is CASSRDQQYGYTF. The CDR3 nucleotides read TGTGCCAGCAGCCGAGACCAACAGTATGGCTACACCTTC. This rearrangement joins TRBV7-2 to TRBJ1-2; unclear D gene. This CDR3 is built from 13 residues. Germline V CDR1 and CDR2: SGHTA, FQGNSA. V lost 5 bases, J lost 5 bases, and 12 bases lay in between.

CDR3 sequence reads: CASSGGTSGGVNTGELFF. As DNA, the CDR3 is TGTGCCAGCAGCGGGGGGACTAGCGGGGGGGTGAACACCGGGGAGCTGTTTTTT. The J gene is TRBJ2-2, the V gene TRBV7-2, with 16 bases fitting TRBD2. The CDR3 length is 18 residues. Germline V gives CDR1 SGHTA, CDR2 FQGNSA. Unmatched junction bases numbered 4, after V lost 5 bases and J lost 1 base.

This chain joins TRBV6-5 and TRBJ2-7; TRBD2 agrees at 9 bases. The junction had 10 bases not matched to a gene; V was cut back by 4 bases and J by 6 bases. CDR1 and CDR2 from the germline V gene are MNHEY and SVGAGI. This CDR3 is 15 amino acids long. The CDR3 DNA sequence: TGTGCCAGCAGTTGGGCGGGGGGGCCTCTTAGCGAGCAGTACTTC. This sequence encodes CASSWAGGPLSEQYF.

CDR3 amino acids: CASSPGTGEVETQYF. In DNA, the CDR3 is TGCGCCAGCAGCCCAGGGACAGGGGAGGTGGAGACCCAGTACTTC. The J gene is TRBJ2-5, the V gene TRBV5-1; 10 bases fit TRBD1. CDR1 SGHRS and CDR2 YFSETQ come from the germline V gene. V was clipped by 4 bases and J by 5 bases; unmatched bases: 8. The CDR3 contains 15 residues.